The 20 T cell receptor beta chains presented below share a single source sample, sequenced in a study of T cell changes during pregnancy in multiple sclerosis. Repertoires were generated with immunoSEQ multiplex PCR, while TCRdb's copy carries only in-frame clones and drops some. The repertoire holds tens of thousands of clones, with around nine tenths as singletons. The sequences come from peripheral blood, collected before pregnancy. Every receptor here comes from a female donor with multiple sclerosis, enrolled in a pregnancy study.

The genes are TRBV9 and TRBJ1-2; D remains ambiguous. The CDR3 has 13 amino acids. V lost 0 bases, J lost 3 bases, and 6 bases lay in between. Germline CDR1 and CDR2: SGDLS and YYNGEE. The CDR3 nucleotides are TGTGCCAGCAGCGTAGAAACAGACTATGGCTACACCTTC. Translated, it gives CASSVETDYGYTF.

This clone was recorded many times. This chain joins TRBV4-2 and TRBJ2-7; 11 bases line up with TRBD2. This CDR3 region has 17 residues. V lost 0 bases and J lost 4; bases outside the gene matches: 8. CDR1 LGHNA and CDR2 YNFKEQ come from the germline V gene. The CDR3 sequence is CASSQELASSGGYEQYF. DNA of the CDR3: TGTGCCAGCAGCCAAGAGTTGGCATCTAGCGGGGGGTACGAGCAGTACTTC.

J is TRBJ2-7 and V is TRBV4-3; possibly TRBD2 for D (5 bases). Trimming took 0 bases from V and 4 from J, leaving 7 bases between them. The germline V gene has CDR1 LGHNA and CDR2 YSLEER. The CDR3 contains 13 residues. The chain's CDR3 is CASSQEREYEQYF. CDR3 DNA sequence: TGCGCCAGCAGCCAAGAACGGGAATACGAGCAGTACTTC.

The chain uses TRBV29-1 and TRBJ1-1, with a possible D match to TRBD1 (6 bases). CDR1 SQVTM and CDR2 ANQGSEA come from the germline V gene. This CDR3 spans 14 amino acids. Trimming removed 4 bases from V and 1 base from J, with 13 bases in between. CDR3 residues: CSVVTRTANTEAFF. CDR3 coding DNA: TGCAGCGTTGTTACTAGGACAGCGAACACTGAAGCTTTCTTT.

This chain uses TRBV19 with TRBJ2-7, with no clear D. V lost 3 bases, J lost 3 bases, and 15 bases lay in between. Germline V gene data show CDR1 as LNHDA and CDR2 as SQIVND (reference sequence). The CDR3 sequence is 15 residues long. DNA of the CDR3: TGTGCCAGTAGTATGGCGGCCTTAGGCCACTACGAGCAGTACTTC. This translates into CASSMAALGHYEQYF.

The chain employs TRBV27 and TRBJ2-1; 7 nucleotides agree with TRBD2. Germline V gene data show CDR1 as MNHEY and CDR2 as SMNVEV (reference sequence). J lost 0 bases, V lost 3 bases, and 5 bases had no gene match. CDR3 length: 16 residues. CDR3 residues: CASSFNPGGSYNEQFF. DNA for the CDR3: TGTGCCAGCAGTTTTAATCCGGGGGGCTCCTACAATGAGCAGTTCTTC.

This clone was seen once. The chain has TRBV13 and TRBJ2-1; TRBD1 matches at 7 bases. With V trimmed by 5 bases and J by 2 bases, 9 bases remained unmatched. The V gene's germline CDR1 is PRHDT and CDR2 FYEKMQ (reference sequence). CDR3 length equals 16 residues. CDR3 sequence reads: CASSPLTGFTYNEQFF. In DNA form, the CDR3 reads TGTGCCAGCAGCCCGTTGACAGGGTTTACCTACAATGAGCAGTTCTTC.

The CDR3 nucleotides read TGTGCCAGTAGTCTATCAAAAGGACAGATGAACACTGAAGCTTTCTTT. It codes for CASSLSKGQMNTEAFF. J is TRBJ1-1 and V is TRBV19; D perhaps matches TRBD1 (6 bases). CDR1 is LNHDA, CDR2 SQIVND, per germline (reference sequence). This CDR3 spans 16 amino acids. Trimming removed 5 bases at V and 0 bases at J, with 16 bases between.

The V and J genes are TRBV7-8 and TRBJ2-7; 8 bases agree with TRBD1. V shed 0 bases and J 9 bases; nucleotides not matched to a gene: 10. CDR1 SGHVS and CDR2 FQNEAQ come from the germline V gene. The CDR3 consists of 15 residues. The CDR3 loop reads CASSLAGQARAMQYF. The CDR3 DNA sequence: TGTGCCAGCAGCTTAGCGGGACAGGCCCGGGCCATGCAGTACTTC.

The chain recombines TRBV27 with TRBJ2-3; possible D gene TRBD2, 6 bases. The CDR3 totals 18 residues. Trimming cost V 5 bases and J 1 base, with 22 bases left between them. Germline V gene sequence: CDR1 MNHEY, CDR2 SMNVEV (reference sequence). DNA for the CDR3: TGTGCCAGCAGTACGCGGTCCGCAGGCGGGGTACGCACAGATACGCAGTATTTT. This encodes CASSTRSAGGVRTDTQYF.

The chain joins TRBV25-1 to TRBJ2-2, with 7 nucleotides matching TRBD2. Germline CDR1 and CDR2: MGHDK and SYGVNS. With V trimmed by 6 bases and J by 3 bases, 4 bases remained unmatched. The CDR3 length is 14 residues. CDR3 sequence (DNA): TGTGCCAGCAGGGGGGGGGTCTACACCGGGGAGCTGTTTTTT. Protein: CASRGGVYTGELFF. Based on the CDR3 plus reference TRBV25-1 and TRBJ2-2, the full variable domain is EADIYQTPRYLVIGTGKKITLECSQTMGHDKMYWYQQDPGMELHLIHYSYGVNSTEKGDLSSESTVSRIRTEHFPLTLESARPSHTSQYLCASRGGVYTGELFFGEGSRLTVL.

The V and J genes are TRBV19 and TRBJ1-1, with D unresolved. Germline lookup yields CDR1 LNHDA and CDR2 SQIVND (reference sequence). This CDR3 is 14 amino acids long. Trimming removed 4 bases at V and 2 bases at J, with 11 bases between. Here the CDR3 reads CASSTDGSNTEAFF. CDR3 nucleotide sequence: TGTGCCAGTAGTACGGACGGGAGCAACACTGAAGCTTTCTTT.

The table lists this clone with a count of one. The V call is TRBV11-2, the J call TRBJ1-5, with 7 bases aligning to TRBD1. Per germline, CDR1 SGHAT and CDR2 FQNNGV. The CDR3 has 15 residues. After removal of 5 bases from V and 2 bases from J, the junction contained 6 bases not matched to a gene. DNA of the CDR3: TGTGCCAGCAGCCCGACAGGGTTCGGCAATCAGCCCCAGCATTTT. Amino acid sequence: CASSPTGFGNQPQHF.

CDR3 DNA sequence: TGTGCCAGCAGTGAACCCTGGGACACCTACGAGCAGTACTTC. Residues: CASSEPWDTYEQYF. The rearrangement joins TRBV6-1 to TRBJ2-7; weak D call: TRBD1 (6 bases). The CDR3 sequence is 14 residues long. Germline V gene sequence: CDR1 MNHNS, CDR2 SASEGT. Trimming left V 2 bases short and J 2 bases short, with 10 bases between.

V gene TRBV27 combines with J gene TRBJ2-7; a weak D match, TRBD2 (5 bases). V lost 2 bases to trimming and J lost 3 bases, with 11 bases between them. The CDR3 contains 14 residues. Per germline, CDR1 MNHEY and CDR2 SMNVEV (reference sequence). The CDR3 loop is CASSLLPSIYEQYF. The CDR3 bases are TGTGCCAGCAGTTTACTTCCTAGCATCTACGAGCAGTACTTC.

The chain couples TRBV29-1 to TRBJ2-7; 8 nucleotides line up with TRBD2. Germline V gene data show CDR1 as SQVTM and CDR2 as ANQGSEA. The CDR3 loop spans 13 amino acids. Trimming at V came to 4 bases and at J to 4 bases, leaving 6 bases not matched to a gene. Here the CDR3 reads CSVASGTRYEQYF. The CDR3 bases are TGCAGCGTTGCCTCAGGGACTAGGTACGAGCAGTACTTC.

The CDR3 loop is CASSDWTVGDSPLHF. In DNA form, the CDR3 reads TGTGCCAGCAGCGATTGGACAGTGGGCGATTCACCCCTCCACTTT. This chain connects TRBV9 to TRBJ1-6, with D perhaps TRBD1 (6 bases). This CDR3 has 15 amino acids. Germline CDR1 SGDLS, CDR2 YYNGEE. V was cut by 3 bases and J by 8 bases, with 15 bases left in between. The full variable domain, its missing parts supplied by reference TRBV9 and TRBJ1-6, is DSGVTQTPKHLITATGQRVTLRCSPRSGDLSVYWYQQSLDQGLQFLIQYYNGEERAKGNILERFSAQQFPDLHSELNLSSLELGDSALYFCASSDWTVGDSPLHFGNGTRLTVT.

The chain has TRBV7-8 and TRBJ2-4; 16 bases are shared with TRBD2. The CDR3 loop spans 16 amino acids. Germline-derived CDR1 and CDR2 are SGHVS and FQNEAQ. Trimming took 5 bases from V and 6 from J; bases not matched to a gene: 4. The CDR3 region is CASSPGTSGGVNIQYF. For the CDR3, the DNA is TGTGCCAGCAGCCCCGGGACTAGCGGGGGGGTAAACATTCAGTACTTC.

The genes are TRBV30 and TRBJ1-2; 7 positions match TRBD1. V dropped 6 bases and J dropped 0; count of bases not matched to a gene: 16. This CDR3 comprises 17 residues. Per the germline V gene, CDR1 is GTSNPN and CDR2 is SVGIG (reference sequence). The CDR3 nucleotides read TGTGCCTGCAACCTTGGGACAGCAGATATGACTAACTATGGCTACACCTTC. Translation gives CACNLGTADMTNYGYTF.

This chain uses TRBV4-2 with TRBJ1-2; possibly TRBD1 for D (5 bases). V lost 5 bases to trimming and J lost 2 bases, with 9 bases between them. CDR1 LGHNA and CDR2 YNFKEQ come from the germline V gene. The CDR3 is 13 residues long. CDR3 in DNA: TGTGCCAGCAGCTCGGGGGGGAACTATGGCTACACCTTC. This codes for CASSSGGNYGYTF.